Given below is one T cell receptor (beta chain) in context. Its antigen remains unidentified. The sample comes from a study of OX40 agonist ivuxolimab in advanced cancers. Study as a whole: An agonistic anti-OX40 (CD134) antibody, ivuxolimab, was used to treat the patients. Points from the study as a whole: Fewer expanded clones were found on average in CD4+ than in CD8+ T cells. At 0.1 to 3.0 mg/kg, clonal expansion of CD4+ and CD8+ blood T cells had occurred by week 6.

Sequencing used immunoSEQ multiplex PCR; TCRdb keeps in-frame clones, though not all of them. The sample includes about 40,000 clones, approximately 82% seen only once; the top ten take under 2%. Baseline was the first blood sampling point, followed by cycle 4 day 1 and cycle 7 day 1. The origin of this receptor is an adult with an advanced solid tumor such as melanoma, head and neck, liver or kidney cancer. Sequenced here: CD4+ or CD8+ T cells sorted from blood, sampled in a trial of the OX40 agonist ivuxolimab.

The CDR3 DNA reads TGTGCCAGCGCGGGGTCCACCGGGGAGCTGTTTTTT. This translates into CASAGSTGELFF. The chain has TRBV6-4 and TRBJ2-2, with D perhaps TRBD2 (6 bases). CDR1 MRHNA and CDR2 SNTAGT come from the germline V gene. Between the trimmed V and J ends, which lost 8 bases and 4 bases, there was a span of 8 bases. The CDR3 has 12 residues.